This T cell receptor beta chain was sequenced during a study of blood T cell repertoires in COVID-19. Per the authors' pipeline: Amplification of reference gene primers provided the estimated nucleated cell counts. Data came from immunoSEQ multiplex PCR; TCRdb stores just in-frame clones and leaves some out. The V and J calls and the clone size are those of that table, but D and trimming were determined from the DNA. This sample has some 80,000 clones; 85% to 90% occur once, and the top ten carry about 2.5%. The ends were cut back, 5 bases at V and 2 bases at J, with 21 bases in the middle. Germline loops: CDR1 LNHDA, CDR2 SQIVND (reference sequence). The CDR3 totals 17 residues.

The sequencing input was peripheral blood. The receptor comes from a human donor in a cohort sampled during active COVID-19. The genes are TRBV19 and TRBJ2-5; D possibly corresponds to TRBD2 (6 bases). In DNA form, the CDR3 reads TGTGCCAGTAGTCCACGCCGGGGGAGGCAGATACAAGAGACCCAGTACTTC. Its translation: CASSPRRGRQIQETQYF.